This is a list of T cell receptor beta chains from one sample in a study of cytomegalovirus exposure and HLA in healthy donors. Some clones are missing from TCRdb's copy, which holds only in-frame ones; the method was immunoSEQ multiplex PCR. The data hold around 160,000 clones, with approximately 81% observed a single time. Specimen: PBMCs. The source is a man under 40 in good health and CMV-seropositive. The CDR3 runs from the conserved cysteine through the conserved F or W. Fields, in order: J gene, clone size, CDR3 length, V gene, CDR3 protein. The size field is filled for only some rows; it gives once, few, many or a size class.

J: TRBJ1-3
size: NA
length: 15
V: TRBV5-1
CDR3: CASSPGTSTGNTIYF

J: TRBJ2-7
size: NA
length: 19
V: TRBV5-1
CDR3: CASSPVAGTSGRSSYEQYF

J: TRBJ2-4
size: NA
length: 11
V: TRBV29-1
CDR3: CSVEIGGGMNF

J: TRBJ1-2
size: NA
length: 12
V: TRBV29-1
CDR3: CSVAGQHYGYTF

J: TRBJ1-5
size: many
length: 14
V: TRBV5-4
CDR3: CASSLDNSNQPQHF

J: TRBJ1-2
size: NA
length: 13
V: TRBV7-8
CDR3: CASSLVGSYGYTF

J: TRBJ2-7
size: NA
length: 15
V: TRBV11-2
CDR3: CASTPPGQISYEQYF

J: TRBJ2-2
size: NA
length: 14
V: TRBV6-4
CDR3: CASSFQGGTGELFF

J: TRBJ2-3
size: NA
length: 15
V: TRBV6-4
CDR3: CASSDRASGPDTQYF

J: TRBJ2-6
size: NA
length: 16
V: TRBV6-1
CDR3: CASSDLTGRGANVLTF

J: TRBJ1-5
size: NA
length: 14
V: TRBV5-6
CDR3: CASSFGRGLGPQHF

J: TRBJ2-2
size: NA
length: 15
V: TRBV5-3
CDR3: CARSQTGANTGELFF

J: TRBJ2-2
size: NA
length: 17
V: TRBV7-8
CDR3: CASSPTSLAGGVGELFF

J: TRBJ2-7
size: NA
length: 15
V: TRBV19
CDR3: CASSIGGQALHEQYF

J: TRBJ2-7
size: few
length: 13
V: TRBV7-9
CDR3: CASSLGALNEQYF

J: TRBJ2-3
size: NA
length: 15
V: TRBV21-1
CDR3: CASIWRQGVRDTQYF

J: TRBJ2-7
size: NA
length: 14
V: TRBV7-6
CDR3: CASSAAPGLYEQYF

J: TRBJ2-1
size: NA
length: 14
V: TRBV5-1
CDR3: CASSLVGGDNEQFF

J: TRBJ2-2
size: once
length: 14
V: TRBV25-1
CDR3: CASSETGYPGELFF

J: TRBJ2-7
size: once
length: 13
V: TRBV30
CDR3: CAWSGGLAYEQYF

J: TRBJ2-6
size: NA
length: 16
V: TRBV4-3
CDR3: CASSQEAGAGANVLTF

J: TRBJ2-1
size: NA
length: 15
V: TRBV7-9
CDR3: CASSSLAGGGNEQFF

J: TRBJ2-2
size: NA
length: 14
V: TRBV7-7
CDR3: CASSPIREAGELFF

J: TRBJ2-3
size: NA
length: 16
V: TRBV4-2
CDR3: CASSQEGGADTDTQYF

J: TRBJ2-6
size: NA
length: 17
V: TRBV19
CDR3: CASSTQTRGGGPGVLTF

J: TRBJ1-1
size: NA
length: 14
V: TRBV18
CDR3: CASSSTGGETEAFF

J: TRBJ2-6
size: NA
length: 15
V: TRBV19
CDR3: CASSIGQAGANVLTF

J: TRBJ1-2
size: NA
length: 14
V: TRBV27
CDR3: CASSFDTAGYGYTF

J: TRBJ1-2
size: NA
length: 15
V: TRBV6-5
CDR3: CASSYSKWTGGGYTF

J: TRBJ1-1
size: NA
length: 13
V: TRBV7-9
CDR3: CASSPDPGTEAFF

J: TRBJ2-7
size: NA
length: 19
V: TRBV7-9
CDR3: CASSLAFGLAGGRYYEQYF

J: TRBJ2-2
size: NA
length: 15
V: TRBV6-1
CDR3: CASSERGGETGELFF

J: TRBJ2-7
size: NA
length: 15
V: TRBV5-1
CDR3: CASSGLERGAYEQYF

J: TRBJ2-5
size: few
length: 13
V: TRBV28
CDR3: CASSFGDRGNQYF

J: TRBJ1-2
size: NA
length: 14
V: TRBV7-9
CDR3: CASSYGTENYGYTF

J: TRBJ2-3
size: NA
length: 13
V: TRBV30
CDR3: CAWADRGTDTQYF

J: TRBJ1-4
size: NA
length: 14
V: TRBV19
CDR3: CASSIRGLTEKLFF

J: TRBJ2-1
size: NA
length: 17
V: TRBV28
CDR3: CASSGHTGDTSYNEQFF

J: TRBJ2-7
size: NA
length: 15
V: TRBV23-1
CDR3: CASSRLRQGAYEQYF

J: TRBJ2-5
size: NA
length: 13
V: TRBV9
CDR3: CASSAGGVETQYF

J: TRBJ2-7
size: NA
length: 16
V: TRBV4-3
CDR3: CASSQDVSSGGYEQYF

J: TRBJ2-3
size: NA
length: 13
V: TRBV7-3
CDR3: CASSLYFTDTQYF

J: TRBJ1-4
size: NA
length: 17
V: TRBV5-6
CDR3: CASSFRDNQTYNEKLFF

J: TRBJ2-5
size: NA
length: 14
V: TRBV7-3
CDR3: CASSYHGRGETQYF

J: TRBJ1-1
size: few
length: 14
V: TRBV6-5
CDR3: CASSYSLGDTEAFF

J: TRBJ2-5
size: NA
length: 15
V: TRBV6-5
CDR3: CASRLLRGTQETQYF

J: TRBJ2-7
size: NA
length: 15
V: TRBV28
CDR3: CASSLSRGRAHEQYF

J: TRBJ1-1
size: NA
length: 15
V: TRBV28
CDR3: CASSFGGQSNTEAFF

J: TRBJ1-5
size: NA
length: 15
V: TRBV10-3
CDR3: CAISEYSLGDQPQHF

J: TRBJ2-3
size: NA
length: 15
V: TRBV5-4
CDR3: CASSISDRVTDTQYF

J: TRBJ2-7
size: NA
length: 18
V: TRBV28
CDR3: CASSPYPSRAVLSYEQYF

J: TRBJ2-7
size: NA
length: 13
V: TRBV14
CDR3: CASSAGTFYEQYF

J: TRBJ2-3
size: NA
length: 16
V: TRBV5-6
CDR3: CASSLIPGGRADTQYF

J: TRBJ1-5
size: NA
length: 12
V: TRBV6-5
CDR3: CASSYAPQPQHF

J: TRBJ1-3
size: NA
length: 18
V: TRBV7-9
CDR3: CASSLRGSMSLSGNTIYF